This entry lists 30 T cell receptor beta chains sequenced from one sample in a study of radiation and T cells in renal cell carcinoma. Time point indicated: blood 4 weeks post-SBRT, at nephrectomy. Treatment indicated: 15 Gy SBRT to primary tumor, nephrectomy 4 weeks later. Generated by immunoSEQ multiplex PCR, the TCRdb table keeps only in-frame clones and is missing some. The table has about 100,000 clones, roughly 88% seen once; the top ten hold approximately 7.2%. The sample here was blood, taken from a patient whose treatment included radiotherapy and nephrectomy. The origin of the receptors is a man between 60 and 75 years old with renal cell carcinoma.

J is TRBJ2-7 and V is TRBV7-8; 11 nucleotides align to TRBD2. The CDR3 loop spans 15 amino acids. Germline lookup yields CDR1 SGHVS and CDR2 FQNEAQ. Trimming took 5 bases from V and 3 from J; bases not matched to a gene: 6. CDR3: CASSPLTSGNYEQYF. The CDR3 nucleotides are TGTGCCAGCAGCCCACTGACTAGCGGGAACTACGAGCAGTACTTC.

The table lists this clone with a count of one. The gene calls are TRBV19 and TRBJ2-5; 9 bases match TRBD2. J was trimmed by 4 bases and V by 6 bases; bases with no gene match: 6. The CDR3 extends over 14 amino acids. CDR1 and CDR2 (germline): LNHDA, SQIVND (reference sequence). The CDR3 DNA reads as TGTGCCAGTAGAGAAACTAGCGGGTTAGAGACCCAGTACTTC. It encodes CASRETSGLETQYF.

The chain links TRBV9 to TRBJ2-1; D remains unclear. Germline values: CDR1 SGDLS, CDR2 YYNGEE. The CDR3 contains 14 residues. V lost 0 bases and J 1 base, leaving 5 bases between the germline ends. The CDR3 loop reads CASSVAESYNEQFF. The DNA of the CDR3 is TGTGCCAGCAGCGTAGCTGAGTCCTACAATGAGCAGTTCTTC.

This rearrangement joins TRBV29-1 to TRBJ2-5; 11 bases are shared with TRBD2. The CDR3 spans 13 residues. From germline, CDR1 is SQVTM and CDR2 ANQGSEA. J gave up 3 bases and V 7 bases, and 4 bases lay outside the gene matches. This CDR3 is CSGVAGGEETQYF. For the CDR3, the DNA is TGCAGCGGTGTAGCGGGAGGGGAAGAGACCCAGTACTTC.

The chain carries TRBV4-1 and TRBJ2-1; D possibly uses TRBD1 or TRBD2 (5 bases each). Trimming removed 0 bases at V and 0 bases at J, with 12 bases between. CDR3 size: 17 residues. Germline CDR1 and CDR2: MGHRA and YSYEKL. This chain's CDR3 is CASSQDWGSHSYNEQFF. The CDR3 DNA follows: TGCGCCAGCAGCCAAGATTGGGGGTCCCACTCCTACAATGAGCAGTTCTTC.

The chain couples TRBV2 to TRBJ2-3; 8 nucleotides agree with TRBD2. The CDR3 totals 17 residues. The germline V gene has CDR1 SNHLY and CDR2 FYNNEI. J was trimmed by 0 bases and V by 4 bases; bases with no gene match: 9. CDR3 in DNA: TGTGCCAGCAGTGTTCCCCTAGCGGGCCAGAGCACAGATACGCAGTATTTT. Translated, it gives CASSVPLAGQSTDTQYF.

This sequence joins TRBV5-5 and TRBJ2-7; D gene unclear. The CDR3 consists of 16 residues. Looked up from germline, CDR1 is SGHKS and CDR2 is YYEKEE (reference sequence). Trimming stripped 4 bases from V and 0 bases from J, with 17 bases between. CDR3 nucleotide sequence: TGTGCCAGCAGCGGTCCCTGGGGTCAGAGCTCCTACGAGCAGTACTTC. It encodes CASSGPWGQSSYEQYF.

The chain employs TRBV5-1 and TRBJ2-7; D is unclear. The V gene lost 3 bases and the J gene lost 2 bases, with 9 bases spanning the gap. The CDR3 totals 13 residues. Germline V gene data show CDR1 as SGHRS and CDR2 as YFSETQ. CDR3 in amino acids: CASSSSTAYEQYF. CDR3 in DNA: TGCGCCAGCAGCTCAAGCACTGCCTACGAGCAGTACTTC. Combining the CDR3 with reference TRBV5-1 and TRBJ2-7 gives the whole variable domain KAGVTQTPRYLIKTRGQQVTLSCSPISGHRSVSWYQQTPGQGLQFLFEYFSETQRNKGNFPGRFSGRQFSNSRSEMNVSTLELGDSALYLCASSSSTAYEQYFGPGTRLTVT.

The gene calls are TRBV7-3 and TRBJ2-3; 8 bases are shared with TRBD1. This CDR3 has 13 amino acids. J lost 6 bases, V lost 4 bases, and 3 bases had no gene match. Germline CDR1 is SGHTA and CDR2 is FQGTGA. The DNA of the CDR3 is TGTGCCAGCAGCTCGCAGGGGGCGGATACGCAGTATTTT. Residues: CASSSQGADTQYF.

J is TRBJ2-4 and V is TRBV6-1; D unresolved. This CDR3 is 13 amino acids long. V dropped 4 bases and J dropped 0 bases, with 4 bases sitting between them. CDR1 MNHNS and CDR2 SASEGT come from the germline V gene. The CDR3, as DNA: TGTGCCAGCAGTGGGGGAGCCAAAAACATTCAGTACTTC. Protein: CASSGGAKNIQYF.

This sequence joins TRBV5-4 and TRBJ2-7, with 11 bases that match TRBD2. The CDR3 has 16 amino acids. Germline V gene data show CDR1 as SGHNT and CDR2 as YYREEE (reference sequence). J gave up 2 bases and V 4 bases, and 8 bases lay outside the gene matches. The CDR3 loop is CASSTGLAEVAYEQYF. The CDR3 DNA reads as TGTGCCAGCAGCACGGGACTAGCGGAGGTAGCCTACGAGCAGTACTTC.

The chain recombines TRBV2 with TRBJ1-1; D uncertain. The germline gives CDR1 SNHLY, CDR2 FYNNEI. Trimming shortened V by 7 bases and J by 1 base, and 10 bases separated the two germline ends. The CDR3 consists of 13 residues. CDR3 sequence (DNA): TGTGCCAGCAACCTCGATAGGAACACTGAAGCTTTCTTT. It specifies CASNLDRNTEAFF.

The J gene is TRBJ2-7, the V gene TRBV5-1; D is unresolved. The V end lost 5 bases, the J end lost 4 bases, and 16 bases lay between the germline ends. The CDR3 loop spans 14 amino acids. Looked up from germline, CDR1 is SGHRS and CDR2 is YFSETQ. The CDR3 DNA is TGCGCCAGCAGACTTAGCTACGGTGATTACGAGCAGTACTTC. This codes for CASRLSYGDYEQYF.

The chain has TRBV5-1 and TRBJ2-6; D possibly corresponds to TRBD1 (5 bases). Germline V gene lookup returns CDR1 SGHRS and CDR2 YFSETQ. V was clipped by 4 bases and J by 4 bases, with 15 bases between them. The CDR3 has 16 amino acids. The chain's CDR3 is CASSRTQGTGANVLTF. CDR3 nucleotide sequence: TGCGCCAGCAGCCGTACGCAGGGAACCGGGGCCAACGTCCTGACTTTC.

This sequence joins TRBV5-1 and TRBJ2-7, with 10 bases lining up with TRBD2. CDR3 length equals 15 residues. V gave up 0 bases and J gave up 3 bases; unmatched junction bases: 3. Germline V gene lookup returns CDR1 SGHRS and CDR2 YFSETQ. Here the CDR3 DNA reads TGCGCCAGCAGCTTGGTTAGCGGGAGGCACTACGAGCAGTACTTC. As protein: CASSLVSGRHYEQYF. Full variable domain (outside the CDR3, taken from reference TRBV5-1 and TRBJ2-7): KAGVTQTPRYLIKTRGQQVTLSCSPISGHRSVSWYQQTPGQGLQFLFEYFSETQRNKGNFPGRFSGRQFSNSRSEMNVSTLELGDSALYLCASSLVSGRHYEQYFGPGTRLTVT.

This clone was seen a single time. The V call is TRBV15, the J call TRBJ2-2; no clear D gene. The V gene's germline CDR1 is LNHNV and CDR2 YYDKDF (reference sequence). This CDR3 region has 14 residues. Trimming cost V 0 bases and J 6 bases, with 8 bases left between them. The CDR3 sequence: CATSRDKWPGELFF. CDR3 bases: TGTGCCACCAGCAGAGATAAGTGGCCCGGGGAGCTGTTTTTT.

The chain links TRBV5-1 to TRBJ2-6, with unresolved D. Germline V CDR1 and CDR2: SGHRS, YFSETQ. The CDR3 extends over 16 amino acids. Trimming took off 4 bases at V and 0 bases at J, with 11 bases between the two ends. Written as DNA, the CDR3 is TGCGCCAGCAGCCTTCCCACTGACTCTGGGGCCAACGTCCTGACTTTC. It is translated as CASSLPTDSGANVLTF.

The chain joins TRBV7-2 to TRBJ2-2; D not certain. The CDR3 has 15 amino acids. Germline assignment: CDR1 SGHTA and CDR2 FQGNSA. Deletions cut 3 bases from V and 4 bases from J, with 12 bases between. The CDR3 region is CASSFRSMGTGELFF. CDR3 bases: TGTGCCAGCAGCTTCCGATCGATGGGCACCGGGGAGCTGTTTTTT.

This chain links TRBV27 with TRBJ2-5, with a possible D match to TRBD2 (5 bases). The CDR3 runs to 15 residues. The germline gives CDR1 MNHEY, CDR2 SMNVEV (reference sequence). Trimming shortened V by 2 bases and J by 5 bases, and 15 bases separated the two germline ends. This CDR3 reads CASSLRAGRMETQYF. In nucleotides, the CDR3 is TGTGCCAGCAGTTTAAGGGCGGGCCGAATGGAGACCCAGTACTTC.

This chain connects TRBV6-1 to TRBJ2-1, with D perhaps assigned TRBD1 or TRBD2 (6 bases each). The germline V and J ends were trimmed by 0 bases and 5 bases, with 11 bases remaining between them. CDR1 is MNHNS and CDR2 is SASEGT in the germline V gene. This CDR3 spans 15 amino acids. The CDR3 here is CASSEAMGGHNEQFF. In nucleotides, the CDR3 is TGTGCCAGCAGTGAAGCGATGGGGGGCCACAATGAGCAGTTCTTC.

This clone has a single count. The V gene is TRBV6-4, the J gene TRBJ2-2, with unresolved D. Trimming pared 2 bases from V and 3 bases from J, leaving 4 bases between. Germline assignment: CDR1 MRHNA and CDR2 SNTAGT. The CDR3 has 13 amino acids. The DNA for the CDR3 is TGTGCCAGCAGTGACGTCCACACCGGGGAGCTGTTTTTT. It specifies CASSDVHTGELFF.

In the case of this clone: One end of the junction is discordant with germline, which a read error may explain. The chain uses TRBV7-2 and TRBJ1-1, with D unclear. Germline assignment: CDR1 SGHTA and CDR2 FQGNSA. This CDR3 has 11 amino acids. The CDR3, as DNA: TGTGCCAGCAGCTCGTGGTCGGAGCCCAACTTT. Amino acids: CASSSWSEPNF.

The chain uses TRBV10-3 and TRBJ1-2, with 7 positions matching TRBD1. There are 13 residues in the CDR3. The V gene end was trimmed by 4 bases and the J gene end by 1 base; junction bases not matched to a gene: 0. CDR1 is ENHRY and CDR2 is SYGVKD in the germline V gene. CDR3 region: CAISGQGNYGYTF. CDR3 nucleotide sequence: TGTGCCATCAGTGGACAGGGTAACTATGGCTACACCTTC.

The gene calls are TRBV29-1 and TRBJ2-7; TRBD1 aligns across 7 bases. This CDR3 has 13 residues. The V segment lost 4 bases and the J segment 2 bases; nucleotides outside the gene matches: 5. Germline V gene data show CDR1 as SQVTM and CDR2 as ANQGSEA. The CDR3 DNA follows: TGCAGCGTTGTCCCCAGGGGGACCTACGAGCAGTACTTC. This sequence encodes CSVVPRGTYEQYF.

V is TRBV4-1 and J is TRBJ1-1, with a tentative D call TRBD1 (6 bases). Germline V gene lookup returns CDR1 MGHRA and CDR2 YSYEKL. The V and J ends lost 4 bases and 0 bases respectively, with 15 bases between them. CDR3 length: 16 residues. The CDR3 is CASSRPPGGLNTEAFF. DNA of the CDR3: TGCGCCAGCAGCCGCCCCCCGGGGGGGCTGAACACTGAAGCTTTCTTT.

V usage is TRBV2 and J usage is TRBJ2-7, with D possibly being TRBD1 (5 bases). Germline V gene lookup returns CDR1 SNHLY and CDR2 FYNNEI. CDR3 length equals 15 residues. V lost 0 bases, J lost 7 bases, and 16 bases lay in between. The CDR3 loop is CASSEATQGTGEQYF. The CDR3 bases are TGTGCCAGCAGTGAAGCGACCCAGGGAACGGGTGAGCAGTACTTC.

The CDR3 DNA reads as TGCGCCAGCAGCTTGGGGACGCGCCTAGAAATCGATGAGCAGTTCTTC. This sequence encodes CASSLGTRLEIDEQFF. The chain recombines TRBV5-1 with TRBJ2-1; D remains ambiguous. The CDR3 loop spans 16 amino acids. Trimming removed 0 bases from V and 8 bases from J, with 18 bases in between. Germline values: CDR1 SGHRS, CDR2 YFSETQ.

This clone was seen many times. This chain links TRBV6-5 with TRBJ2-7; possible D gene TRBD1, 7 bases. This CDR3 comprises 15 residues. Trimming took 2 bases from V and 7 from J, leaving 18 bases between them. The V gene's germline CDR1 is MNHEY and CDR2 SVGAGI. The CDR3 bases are TGTGCCAGCAGTTACAGTGGAGGGGGCGAAGCGGAGCAGTACTTC. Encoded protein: CASSYSGGGEAEQYF.

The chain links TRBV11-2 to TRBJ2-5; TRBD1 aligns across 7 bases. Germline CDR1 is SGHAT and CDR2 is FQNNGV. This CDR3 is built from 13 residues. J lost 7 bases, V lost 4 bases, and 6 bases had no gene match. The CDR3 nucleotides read TGTGCCAGCAGCTCCGGGACAGAGCTGACCCAGTACTTC. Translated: CASSSGTELTQYF.

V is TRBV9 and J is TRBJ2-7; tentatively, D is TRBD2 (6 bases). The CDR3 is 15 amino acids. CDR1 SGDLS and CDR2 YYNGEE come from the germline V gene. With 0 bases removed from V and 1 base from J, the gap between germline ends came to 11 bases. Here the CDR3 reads CASSVGDSKSYEQYF. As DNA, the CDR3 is TGTGCCAGCAGCGTAGGGGACTCTAAATCCTACGAGCAGTACTTC.